This paragraph reports one T cell receptor beta chain. The table came from immunoSEQ multiplex PCR; TCRdb's copy has only in-frame clones and leaves some out. The table lists around 2.5 million clones, roughly 93% of them singletons. This sample was taken from a study of shared clonotypes between healthy human individuals. This CDR3 is built from 15 residues. With 6 bases clipped from V and 3 bases from J, the junction kept 8 bases outside the gene matches. Germline CDR1 is MNHEY and CDR2 is SMNVEV (reference sequence). The chain employs TRBV27 and TRBJ1-1; the match to TRBD1 covers 9 bases. Sequenced input: naive CD4+ T cells from PBMCs. Subset given: CD45RA+ positively selected. This receptor was identified in a man aged 18-30 years in good health. Some clones in this sample may be carry-over from other donors' samples. CDR3 amino acids: CASSFIRTGDTEAFF. As DNA, the CDR3 is TGTGCCAGCAGCTTTATTAGGACAGGGGACACTGAAGCTTTCTTT.